A selection of T cell receptor beta chains follows, all from one sample in a study of cytomegalovirus exposure and HLA in healthy donors. The assay was immunoSEQ multiplex PCR, and TCRdb's table has in-frame clones only and misses some. The sample has more than 95,000 clones; roughly 80% are singletons. The sequencing input was PBMCs. Receptors were obtained from a female donor in good health and CMV-seronegative. The CDR3 runs from the conserved cysteine through the conserved F or W. Each record gives: D gene, clone size, J gene, V gene, CDR3 DNA, CDR3 protein. The D gene is left open where the match is weak. Only part of the rows carry a size: once, few, many, or a class if the clone is expanded.

D gene: TRBD1; clone size: -; J gene: TRBJ1-4; V gene: TRBV4-1; CDR3 DNA: TGCGCCAGCAGAGCCATGACAGGGTCTAATGAAAAACTGTTTTTT; CDR3 protein: CASRAMTGSNEKLFF
D gene: TRBD1; clone size: -; J gene: TRBJ1-1; V gene: TRBV12-5; CDR3 DNA: TGTGCTAGTGGTCGGACAGGAACGAAAATCAACACTGAAGCTTTCTTT; CDR3 protein: CASGRTGTKINTEAFF
D gene: -; clone size: -; J gene: TRBJ2-3; V gene: TRBV9; CDR3 DNA: TGTGCCAGCAGCGTAGCTCCAGCGCCTGTAGATACGCAGTATTTT; CDR3 protein: CASSVAPAPVDTQYF
D gene: TRBD1; clone size: -; J gene: TRBJ1-6; V gene: TRBV18; CDR3 DNA: TGTGCCAGCTCAGACTCAGGGGGCGGAAGTTCACCCCTCCACTTT; CDR3 protein: CASSDSGGGSSPLHF
D gene: TRBD1; clone size: -; J gene: TRBJ1-1; V gene: TRBV11-2; CDR3 DNA: TGTGCCAGCAGCTTCGGGGGTGGACAGGGAGCCACTGAAGCTTTCTTT; CDR3 protein: CASSFGGGQGATEAFF
D gene: TRBD2; clone size: once; J gene: TRBJ2-5; V gene: TRBV9; CDR3 DNA: TGTGCCAGCAGCGTAGTTCCAGCGGGGTTTGAGACCCAGTACTTC; CDR3 protein: CASSVVPAGFETQYF
D gene: TRBD1; clone size: few; J gene: TRBJ2-7; V gene: TRBV6-5; CDR3 DNA: TGTGCCAGCACCGCTGCCGGGACAGCAGTCTACGAGCAGTACTTC; CDR3 protein: CASTAAGTAVYEQYF
D gene: TRBD1; clone size: -; J gene: TRBJ1-6; V gene: TRBV30; CDR3 DNA: TGTGCCTGGAGCCCAGGGGGCGTTGATTCACCCCTCCACTTT; CDR3 protein: CAWSPGGVDSPLHF
D gene: -; clone size: few; J gene: TRBJ2-5; V gene: TRBV7-9; CDR3 DNA: TGTGCCAGCAGCTGGGGCGTAGGGAAGACCCAGTACTTC; CDR3 protein: CASSWGVGKTQYF
D gene: -; clone size: few; J gene: TRBJ2-6; V gene: TRBV9; CDR3 DNA: TGTGCCAGCAGTCTATCTGGGGCCAACGGCCTGACTTTC; CDR3 protein: CASSLSGANGLTF
D gene: TRBD1; clone size: -; J gene: TRBJ1-3; V gene: TRBV5-8; CDR3 DNA: TGTGCCAGCAGTTCTGGACAGGGTTCAGGAAACACCATATATTTT; CDR3 protein: CASSSGQGSGNTIYF
D gene: -; clone size: -; J gene: TRBJ2-5; V gene: TRBV29-1; CDR3 DNA: TGCAGCGCCATAACACAGGGAGAGACCCAGTACTTC; CDR3 protein: CSAITQGETQYF
D gene: -; clone size: -; J gene: TRBJ2-1; V gene: TRBV21-1; CDR3 DNA: TGTGCCAGCAGCAATTGGGACAGGTTTGTCAATGAGCAGTTCTTC; CDR3 protein: CASSNWDRFVNEQFF
D gene: TRBD1; clone size: -; J gene: TRBJ2-7; V gene: TRBV28; CDR3 DNA: TGTGCCAGCAGTAAAGGGGACAGGGTCTACGAGCAGTACTTC; CDR3 protein: CASSKGDRVYEQYF
D gene: -; clone size: -; J gene: TRBJ2-7; V gene: TRBV7-8; CDR3 DNA: TGTGCCAGCAGATCCAGCAGGACACGGCTTCTCTACGAGCAGTACTTC; CDR3 protein: CASRSSRTRLLYEQYF
D gene: TRBD2; clone size: -; J gene: TRBJ2-1; V gene: TRBV7-3; CDR3 DNA: TGTGCCAGCAGCTTAACAGCGGGGGGGCCCCAGTTCTTC; CDR3 protein: CASSLTAGGPQFF
D gene: TRBD1; clone size: -; J gene: TRBJ2-1; V gene: TRBV5-1; CDR3 DNA: TGCGCCAGCAGCTCGACAGGGGATCCGTCCTACAATGAGCAGTTCTTC; CDR3 protein: CASSSTGDPSYNEQFF
D gene: TRBD1; clone size: -; J gene: TRBJ1-5; V gene: TRBV27; CDR3 DNA: TGTGCCAGCAGTCTAAAGGGACAGTATAGCAATCAGCCCCAGCATTTT; CDR3 protein: CASSLKGQYSNQPQHF
D gene: -; clone size: -; J gene: TRBJ2-7; V gene: TRBV28; CDR3 DNA: TGTGCCAGCAGTTTAGAGGGATCCTACGAGCAGTACTTC; CDR3 protein: CASSLEGSYEQYF
D gene: -; clone size: -; J gene: TRBJ1-1; V gene: TRBV15; CDR3 DNA: TGTGCCACCAGCAGAGTTTCGACGGAGATAGCTTTCTTT; CDR3 protein: CATSRVSTEIAFF
D gene: TRBD2; clone size: once; J gene: TRBJ2-7; V gene: TRBV4-2; CDR3 DNA: TGTGCCAGCAGCCAATCTAGCGGTAGGCCGGGTGAGCAGTACTTC; CDR3 protein: CASSQSSGRPGEQYF
D gene: TRBD1; clone size: -; J gene: TRBJ2-1; V gene: TRBV9; CDR3 DNA: TGTGCCAGCAGCACGAGGACAGGGGGCGCTGGGAATGAGCAGTTCTTC; CDR3 protein: CASSTRTGGAGNEQFF
D gene: -; clone size: -; J gene: TRBJ2-1; V gene: TRBV21-1; CDR3 DNA: TGTGCCAGCGATCCCCGGGAGTACAATGAGCAGTTCTTC; CDR3 protein: CASDPREYNEQFF
D gene: TRBD2; clone size: -; J gene: TRBJ2-2; V gene: TRBV7-9; CDR3 DNA: TGTGCCAGCAGCTTAGGAACTAGCGTAAACACCGGGGAGCTGTTTTTT; CDR3 protein: CASSLGTSVNTGELFF
D gene: TRBD1; clone size: -; J gene: TRBJ1-6; V gene: TRBV7-3; CDR3 DNA: TGTGCCAGCAGCTCGACAGGGGCCCGATCACCCCTCCACTTT; CDR3 protein: CASSSTGARSPLHF
D gene: -; clone size: -; J gene: TRBJ2-7; V gene: TRBV5-1; CDR3 DNA: TGCGCCAGCAGCTCGGGACTGATCCCCTACGAGCAGTACTTC; CDR3 protein: CASSSGLIPYEQYF
D gene: -; clone size: few; J gene: TRBJ1-1; V gene: TRBV19; CDR3 DNA: TGTGCCAGTAGTATAGCAGGGGATACTGAAGCTTTCTTT; CDR3 protein: CASSIAGDTEAFF
D gene: -; clone size: -; J gene: TRBJ2-1; V gene: TRBV21-1; CDR3 DNA: TGTGCCAGCAGCAAACAGAGGACCAGGGACACCCTGAGCTCCTACAATGAGCAGTTCTTC; CDR3 protein: CASSKQRTRDTLSSYNEQFF
D gene: -; clone size: -; J gene: TRBJ1-5; V gene: TRBV4-1; CDR3 DNA: TGCGCCAGCAGCCAAGAGGGGGCCCGGCGGAGGAGCAATCAGCCCCAGCATTTT; CDR3 protein: CASSQEGARRRSNQPQHF
D gene: TRBD2; clone size: -; J gene: TRBJ2-1; V gene: TRBV19; CDR3 DNA: TGTGCCACTACAACTAGCGGACTCTACAATGAGCAGTTCTTC; CDR3 protein: CATTTSGLYNEQFF
D gene: -; clone size: -; J gene: TRBJ2-1; V gene: TRBV10-2; CDR3 DNA: TGCGCCAGCAGTGAACAGCAGGTGGTGAATGAGCAGTTCTTC; CDR3 protein: CASSEQQVVNEQFF
D gene: -; clone size: -; J gene: TRBJ2-1; V gene: TRBV7-9; CDR3 DNA: TGTGCCAGCACTGAATCAGGGGTCCATGAGCAGTTCTTC; CDR3 protein: CASTESGVHEQFF
D gene: -; clone size: -; J gene: TRBJ1-1; V gene: TRBV5-1; CDR3 DNA: TGCGCCAGCAGCTTGATTGAGGGGAACACTGAAGCTTTCTTT; CDR3 protein: CASSLIEGNTEAFF
D gene: TRBD2; clone size: -; J gene: TRBJ2-3; V gene: TRBV19; CDR3 DNA: TGTGCCAGTAGTAAACGGGGGGGTACAGATACGCAGTATTTT; CDR3 protein: CASSKRGGTDTQYF
D gene: -; clone size: -; J gene: TRBJ2-1; V gene: TRBV5-4; CDR3 DNA: TGTGCCAGCAGCTTGGTTCTGCTCAGGGAGCAGTTCTTC; CDR3 protein: CASSLVLLREQFF
D gene: -; clone size: once; J gene: TRBJ2-1; V gene: TRBV6-5; CDR3 DNA: TGTGCCAGCAGTTACTCTCGGGGGGAGCAGTTCTTC; CDR3 protein: CASSYSRGEQFF
D gene: TRBD2; clone size: -; J gene: TRBJ2-1; V gene: TRBV18; CDR3 DNA: TGTGCCAGCTCACCAGGACTAGCGGGACAGGGCAATGAGCAGTTCTTC; CDR3 protein: CASSPGLAGQGNEQFF
D gene: -; clone size: -; J gene: TRBJ1-2; V gene: TRBV5-1; CDR3 DNA: TGCGCCAGCAGTCCAGGGAAAGGCTATGGCTACACCTTC; CDR3 protein: CASSPGKGYGYTF
D gene: TRBD1; clone size: -; J gene: TRBJ1-5; V gene: TRBV6-5; CDR3 DNA: TGTGCCAGCAGTCGTGACAGGGGAGGCCAGCCCCAGCATTTT; CDR3 protein: CASSRDRGGQPQHF
D gene: TRBD1; clone size: -; J gene: TRBJ2-7; V gene: TRBV7-9; CDR3 DNA: TGTGCCAGCAGCTTAAGGGGACAGGGTTACGAGCAGTACTTC; CDR3 protein: CASSLRGQGYEQYF
D gene: TRBD1; clone size: -; J gene: TRBJ1-2; V gene: TRBV15; CDR3 DNA: TGTGCCACCAGCAGAGATCAGGACAGGGTCTCTGGCTACACCTTC; CDR3 protein: CATSRDQDRVSGYTF
D gene: TRBD1; clone size: few; J gene: TRBJ2-3; V gene: TRBV27; CDR3 DNA: TGTGCCAGCAGTCTCGACAGGGGGTGGGCAGATACGCAGTATTTT; CDR3 protein: CASSLDRGWADTQYF
D gene: TRBD2; clone size: -; J gene: TRBJ2-3; V gene: TRBV4-1; CDR3 DNA: TGCGCCAGCAGCCGCGGGACTAGCGTTAACACAGATACGCAGTATTTT; CDR3 protein: CASSRGTSVNTDTQYF
D gene: -; clone size: -; J gene: TRBJ1-2; V gene: TRBV2; CDR3 DNA: TGTGCCAGCAGTGAAGAAGCGGGAACAATTAATGGCTACACCTTC; CDR3 protein: CASSEEAGTINGYTF
D gene: TRBD1; clone size: -; J gene: TRBJ1-2; V gene: TRBV15; CDR3 DNA: TGTGCCACCAGCAGAGGAGACAGGGGTTATGGCTACACCTTC; CDR3 protein: CATSRGDRGYGYTF
D gene: -; clone size: -; J gene: TRBJ1-1; V gene: TRBV5-1; CDR3 DNA: TGCGCCAGCAGCTTGGAAGGGGCAGGGACTGAAGCTTTCTTT; CDR3 protein: CASSLEGAGTEAFF
D gene: -; clone size: -; J gene: TRBJ2-1; V gene: TRBV27; CDR3 DNA: TGTGCCAGCAGTTTAGCTGGAGGAGCTTACGAGCAGTTCTTC; CDR3 protein: CASSLAGGAYEQFF
D gene: -; clone size: -; J gene: TRBJ1-1; V gene: TRBV6-6; CDR3 DNA: TGTGCCAGCAGTTACCTGAAGGAGGGGACTGAAGCTTTCTTT; CDR3 protein: CASSYLKEGTEAFF
D gene: -; clone size: -; J gene: TRBJ1-2; V gene: TRBV19; CDR3 DNA: TGTGCCAGTAGTCTCAGGATTTCTAACTATGGCTACACCTTC; CDR3 protein: CASSLRISNYGYTF
D gene: -; clone size: -; J gene: TRBJ2-7; V gene: TRBV5-1; CDR3 DNA: TGCGCCAGCAGCTTGACAGCGGCACCCCCCCACGAGCAGTACTTC; CDR3 protein: CASSLTAAPPHEQYF
D gene: -; clone size: few; J gene: TRBJ1-1; V gene: TRBV11-2; CDR3 DNA: TGTGCCAGCAGCTTAGGCAGACTATACACTGAAGCTTTCTTT; CDR3 protein: CASSLGRLYTEAFF
D gene: -; clone size: -; J gene: TRBJ2-2; V gene: TRBV5-8; CDR3 DNA: TGTGCCAGCAGCCCTCGACAGACCTCGAACACCGGGGAGCTGTTTTTT; CDR3 protein: CASSPRQTSNTGELFF